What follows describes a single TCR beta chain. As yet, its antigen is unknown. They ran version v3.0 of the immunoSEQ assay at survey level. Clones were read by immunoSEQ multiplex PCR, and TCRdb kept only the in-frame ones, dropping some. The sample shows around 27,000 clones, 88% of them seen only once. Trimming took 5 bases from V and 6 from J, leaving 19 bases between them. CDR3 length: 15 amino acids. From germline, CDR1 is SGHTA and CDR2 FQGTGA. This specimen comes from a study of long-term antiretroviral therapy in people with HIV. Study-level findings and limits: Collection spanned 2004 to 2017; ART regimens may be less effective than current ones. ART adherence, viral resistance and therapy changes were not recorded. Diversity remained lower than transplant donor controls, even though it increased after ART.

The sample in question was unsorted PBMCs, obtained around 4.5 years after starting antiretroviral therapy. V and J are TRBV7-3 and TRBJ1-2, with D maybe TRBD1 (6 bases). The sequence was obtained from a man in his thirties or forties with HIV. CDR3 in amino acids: CASSPHGGAANGYTF. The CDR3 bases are TGTGCCAGCAGCCCTCACGGGGGGGCTGCTAATGGCTACACCTTC.